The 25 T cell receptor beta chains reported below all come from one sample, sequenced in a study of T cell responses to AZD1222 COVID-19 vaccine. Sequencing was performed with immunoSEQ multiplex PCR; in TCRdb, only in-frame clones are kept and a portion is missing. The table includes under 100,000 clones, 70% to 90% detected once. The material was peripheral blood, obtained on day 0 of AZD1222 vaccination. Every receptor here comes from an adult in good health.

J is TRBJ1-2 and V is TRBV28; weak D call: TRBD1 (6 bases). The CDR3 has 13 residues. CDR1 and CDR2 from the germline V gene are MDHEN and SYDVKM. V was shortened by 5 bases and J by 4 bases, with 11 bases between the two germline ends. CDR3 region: CASSTGISYGYTF. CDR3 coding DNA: TGTGCCAGCAGTACAGGGATTTCCTATGGCTACACCTTC.

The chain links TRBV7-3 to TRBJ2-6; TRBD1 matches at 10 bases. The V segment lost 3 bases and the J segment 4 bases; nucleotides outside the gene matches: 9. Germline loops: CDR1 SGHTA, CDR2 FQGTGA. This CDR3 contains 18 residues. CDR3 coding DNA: TGTGCCAGCAGCTTCCCGACAGGGGGCGGTCCAGGGGCCAACGTCCTGACTTTC. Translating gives CASSFPTGGGPGANVLTF.

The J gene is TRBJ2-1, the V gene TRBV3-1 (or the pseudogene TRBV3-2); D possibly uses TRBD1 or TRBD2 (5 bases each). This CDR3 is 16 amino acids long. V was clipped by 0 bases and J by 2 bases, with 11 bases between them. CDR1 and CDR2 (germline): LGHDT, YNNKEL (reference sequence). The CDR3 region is CASSQDEGITYNEQFF. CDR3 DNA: TGTGCCAGCAGCCAAGATGAGGGGATTACCTACAATGAGCAGTTCTTC.

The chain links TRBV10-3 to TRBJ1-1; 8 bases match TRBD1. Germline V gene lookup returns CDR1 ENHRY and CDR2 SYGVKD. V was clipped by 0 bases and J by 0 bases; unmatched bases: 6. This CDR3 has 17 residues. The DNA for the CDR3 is TGTGCCATCAGTGAGTCTAACAGGGGGGTATTGAACACTGAAGCTTTCTTT. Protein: CAISESNRGVLNTEAFF.

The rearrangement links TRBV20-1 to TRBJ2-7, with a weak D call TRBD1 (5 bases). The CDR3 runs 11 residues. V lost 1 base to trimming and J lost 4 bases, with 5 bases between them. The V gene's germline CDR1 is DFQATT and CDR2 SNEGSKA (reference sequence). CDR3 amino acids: CSARAGYEQYF. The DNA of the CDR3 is TGCAGTGCTAGAGCAGGGTACGAGCAGTACTTC.

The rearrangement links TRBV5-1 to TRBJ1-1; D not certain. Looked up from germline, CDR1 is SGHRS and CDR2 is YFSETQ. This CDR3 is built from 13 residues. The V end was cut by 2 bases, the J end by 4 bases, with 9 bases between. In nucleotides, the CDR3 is TGCGCCAGCAGCTTCCCACAGTCCACTGAAGCTTTCTTT. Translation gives CASSFPQSTEAFF.

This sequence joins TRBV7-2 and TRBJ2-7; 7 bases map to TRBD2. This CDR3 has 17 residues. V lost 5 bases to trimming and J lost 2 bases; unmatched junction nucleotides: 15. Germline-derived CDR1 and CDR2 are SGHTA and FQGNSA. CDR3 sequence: CASSQRIGAGVTYEQYF. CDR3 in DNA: TGTGCCAGCAGCCAGCGAATTGGCGCGGGAGTCACCTACGAGCAGTACTTC.

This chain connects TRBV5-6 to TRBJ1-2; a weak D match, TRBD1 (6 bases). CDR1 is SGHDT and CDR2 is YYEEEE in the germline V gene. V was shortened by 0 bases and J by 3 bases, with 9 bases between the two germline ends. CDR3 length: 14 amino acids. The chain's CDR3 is CASSLGRGHYGYTF. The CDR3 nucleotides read TGTGCCAGCAGCTTGGGCAGGGGACACTATGGCTACACCTTC.

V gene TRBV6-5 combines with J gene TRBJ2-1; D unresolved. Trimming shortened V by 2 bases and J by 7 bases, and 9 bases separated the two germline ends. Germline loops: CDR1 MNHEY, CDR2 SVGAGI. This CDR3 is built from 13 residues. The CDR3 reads CASSYQVENEQFF. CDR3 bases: TGTGCCAGCAGTTACCAGGTGGAGAATGAGCAGTTCTTC.

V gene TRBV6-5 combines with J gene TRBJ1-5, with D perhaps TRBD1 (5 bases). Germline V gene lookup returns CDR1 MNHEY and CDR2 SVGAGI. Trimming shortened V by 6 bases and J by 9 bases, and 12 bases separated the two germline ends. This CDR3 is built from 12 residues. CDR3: CASSAGYPPQHF. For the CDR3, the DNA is TGTGCCAGCAGCGCAGGGTACCCGCCCCAGCATTTT.

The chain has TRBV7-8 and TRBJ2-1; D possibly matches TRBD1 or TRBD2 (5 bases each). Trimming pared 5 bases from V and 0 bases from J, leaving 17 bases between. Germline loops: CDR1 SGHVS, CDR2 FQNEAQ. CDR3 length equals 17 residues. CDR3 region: CASSRGATRASYNEQFF. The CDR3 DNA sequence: TGTGCCAGCAGCCGAGGGGCCACCAGGGCCTCCTACAATGAGCAGTTCTTC.

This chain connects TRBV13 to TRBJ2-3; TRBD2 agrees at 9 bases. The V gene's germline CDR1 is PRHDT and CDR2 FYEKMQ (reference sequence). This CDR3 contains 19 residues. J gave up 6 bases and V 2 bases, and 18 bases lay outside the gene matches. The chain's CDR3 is CASSLWDYVSGRLRDTQYF. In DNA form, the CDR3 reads TGTGCCAGCAGCTTATGGGATTATGTGAGCGGGAGGTTGAGGGATACGCAGTATTTT.

In DNA, the CDR3 is TGCGCCAGCAGTGATATGGGAGAGACCCAGTACTTC. It translates to CASSDMGETQYF. The chain recombines TRBV10-1 with TRBJ2-5; D is unclear. CDR1 is WNHNN and CDR2 is SYGVQD in the germline V gene (reference sequence). Trimming left V 3 bases short and J 4 bases short, with 6 bases between. CDR3 length: 12 amino acids.

CDR3 amino acids: CASSPPGQGSNSNQPQHF. CDR3 nucleotides: TGTGCCAGCAGTCCACCGGGACAGGGATCGAATAGCAATCAGCCCCAGCATTTT. The chain links TRBV6-6 to TRBJ1-5; 9 bases are a match to TRBD1. The germline gives CDR1 MNHNY, CDR2 SVGAGI (reference sequence). The CDR3 runs to 18 residues. J gave up 0 bases and V 5 bases, and 11 bases lay outside the gene matches.

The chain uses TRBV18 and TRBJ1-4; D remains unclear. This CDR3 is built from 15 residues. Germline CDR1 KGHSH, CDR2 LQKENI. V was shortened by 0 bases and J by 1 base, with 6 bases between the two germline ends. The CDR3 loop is CASSPPSETNEKLFF. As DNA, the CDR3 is TGTGCCAGCTCACCACCGAGTGAAACTAATGAAAAACTGTTTTTT.

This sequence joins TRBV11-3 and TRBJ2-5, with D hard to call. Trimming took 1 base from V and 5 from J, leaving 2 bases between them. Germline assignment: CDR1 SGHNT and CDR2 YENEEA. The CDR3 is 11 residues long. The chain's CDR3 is CASSLVETQYF. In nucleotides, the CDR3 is TGTGCCAGCAGCTTAGTTGAGACCCAGTACTTC. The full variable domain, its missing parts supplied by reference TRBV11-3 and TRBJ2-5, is EAGVVQSPRYKIIEKKQPVAFWCNPISGHNTLYWYLQNLGQGPELLIRYENEEAVDDSQLPKDRFSAERLKGVDSTLKIQPAELGDSAVYLCASSLVETQYFGPGTRLLVL.

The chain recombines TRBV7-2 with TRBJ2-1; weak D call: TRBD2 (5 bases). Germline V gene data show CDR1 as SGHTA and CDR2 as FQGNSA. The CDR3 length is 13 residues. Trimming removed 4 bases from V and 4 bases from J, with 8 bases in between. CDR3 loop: CASSSDWYNEQFF. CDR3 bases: TGTGCCAGCAGCTCGGACTGGTACAATGAGCAGTTCTTC.

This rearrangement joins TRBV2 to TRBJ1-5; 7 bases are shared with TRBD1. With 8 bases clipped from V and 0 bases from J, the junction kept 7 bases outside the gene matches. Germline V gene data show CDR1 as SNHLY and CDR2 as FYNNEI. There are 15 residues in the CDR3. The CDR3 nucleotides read TGTGCCAGCGAAGACAGGGCTATTAGCAATCAGCCCCAGCATTTT. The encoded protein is CASEDRAISNQPQHF. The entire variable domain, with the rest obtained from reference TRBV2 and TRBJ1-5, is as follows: EPEVTQTPSHQVTQMGQEVILRCVPISNHLYFYWYRQILGQKVEFLVSFYNNEISEKSEIFDDQFSVERPDGSNFTLKIRSTKLEDSAMYFCASEDRAISNQPQHFGDGTRLSIL.

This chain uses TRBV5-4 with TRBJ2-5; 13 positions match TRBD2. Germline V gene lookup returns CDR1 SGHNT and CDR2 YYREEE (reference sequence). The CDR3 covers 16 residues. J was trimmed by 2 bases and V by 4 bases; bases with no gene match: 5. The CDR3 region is CASSDGLAGEQETQYF. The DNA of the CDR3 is TGTGCCAGCAGCGACGGACTAGCGGGGGAACAAGAGACCCAGTACTTC.

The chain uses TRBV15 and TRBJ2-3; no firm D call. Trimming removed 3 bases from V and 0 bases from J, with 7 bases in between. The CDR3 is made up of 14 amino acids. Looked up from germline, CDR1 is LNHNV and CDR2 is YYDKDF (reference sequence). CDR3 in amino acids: CATSSGQSTDTQYF. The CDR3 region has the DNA TGTGCCACCAGCAGTGGTCAGAGCACAGATACGCAGTATTTT.

CDR3 residues: CASSRHDTQYF. The CDR3 DNA follows: TGTGCCAGCAGTCGTCACGATACGCAGTATTTT. This chain connects TRBV27 to TRBJ2-3; D gene uncertain. From germline, CDR1 is MNHEY and CDR2 SMNVEV (reference sequence). The CDR3 extends over 11 amino acids. Trimming took off 5 bases at V and 6 bases at J, with 6 bases between the two ends.

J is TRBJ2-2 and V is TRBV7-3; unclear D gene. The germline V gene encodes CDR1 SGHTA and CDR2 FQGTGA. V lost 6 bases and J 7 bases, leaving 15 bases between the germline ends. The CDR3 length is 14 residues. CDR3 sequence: CASSMRRPDGELFF. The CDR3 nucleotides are TGTGCCAGCAGTATGAGACGGCCGGACGGGGAGCTGTTTTTT.

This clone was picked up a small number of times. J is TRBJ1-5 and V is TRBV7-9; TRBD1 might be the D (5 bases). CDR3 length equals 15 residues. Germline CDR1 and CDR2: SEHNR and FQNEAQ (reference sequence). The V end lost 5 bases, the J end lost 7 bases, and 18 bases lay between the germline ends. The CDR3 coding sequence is TGTGCCAGCAGCCCCCTATCCGGGACGGGGCAGCCCCAGCATTTT. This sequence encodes CASSPLSGTGQPQHF.

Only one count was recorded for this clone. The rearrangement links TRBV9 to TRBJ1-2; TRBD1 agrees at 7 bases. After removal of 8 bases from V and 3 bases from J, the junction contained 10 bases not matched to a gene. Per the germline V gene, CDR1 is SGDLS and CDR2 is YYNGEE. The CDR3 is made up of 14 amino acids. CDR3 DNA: TGTGCCAGACCTACAGGGGAAGTGTACTATGGCTACACCTTC. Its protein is CARPTGEVYYGYTF.

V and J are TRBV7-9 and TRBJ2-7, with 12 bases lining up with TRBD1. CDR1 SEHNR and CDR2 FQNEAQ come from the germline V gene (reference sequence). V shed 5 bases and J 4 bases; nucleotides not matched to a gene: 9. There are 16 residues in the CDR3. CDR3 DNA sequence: TGTGCCAGCAGCGGACCCGGGACAGGGGGCCGGTACGAGCAGTACTTC. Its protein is CASSGPGTGGRYEQYF.